The rows below give T cell receptor beta chains drawn from one sample of a study of T-cell memory formation after mild COVID-19. TCRdb re-analysed the 5' RACE reads in MiXCR, keeping a single row per CDR3 protein. This table has about 90,000 distinct CDR3 sequences, 10% to 15% appearing once. The sample consisted of PBMCs or a T cell subset sorted from them (not recorded which). Source of these receptors: an adult woman who had mild COVID-19 (a few samples of this study predate the infection). Cell type and time point are not known. Each CDR3 is given with its conserved first and last residue. D genes are given only for firm matches. Clone size, where shown, is once, few, many, or a class for clones that have expanded.

d_gene	v_gene	abundance	j_gene	CDR3nt	CDR3aa
NA	TRBV4-1	NA	TRBJ1-2	TGCGCCAGCAGCCAAGTCCGAGGAGGGGATGATGGCTACACCTTC	CASSQVRGGDDGYTF
TRBD1	TRBV3-1	few	TRBJ2-1	TGTGCCAGCAGCCCGGGGGACAGGCAATCGAGTGAGCAGTTCTTC	CASSPGDRQSSEQFF
NA	TRBV11-1	NA	TRBJ2-1	TGTGCCAGCAGCTTAGCTGGGCCGGTGAACAATGAGCAGTTCTTC	CASSLAGPVNNEQFF
TRBD2	TRBV7-2	NA	TRBJ2-7	TGTGCCAGCAGCTCTGGACTAGAATACGAGCAGTACTTC	CASSSGLEYEQYF
TRBD1	TRBV6-5	few	TRBJ2-2	TGTGCCAGCAGTGAAGACAGGGGGCTTACCGGGGAGCTGTTTTTT	CASSEDRGLTGELFF
NA	TRBV6-2/TRBV6-3	NA	TRBJ1-1	TGTGCCAGCAGTTACTCTCGGTCGACTGAAGCTTTCTTT	CASSYSRSTEAFF
TRBD1	TRBV24-1	NA	TRBJ2-2	TGTGCCACCAGTGGAGACAGGGACGGGGAGCTGTTTTTT	CATSGDRDGELFF
NA	TRBV4-2	many	TRBJ2-2	TGTGCCAGCAGCCATGAAGGCGACGGGGAGCTGTTTTTT	CASSHEGDGELFF
TRBD2	TRBV7-9	few	TRBJ2-3	TGTGCCAGCAGCTTTGGGACTAGCGGGAGGATAGGGACAGATACGCAGTATTTT	CASSFGTSGRIGTDTQYF
NA	TRBV7-3	NA	TRBJ2-7	TGTGCCAGCAGTCGAAATCGCGGGGCTTACGAGCAGTACTTC	CASSRNRGAYEQYF
NA	TRBV28	NA	TRBJ2-7	TGTGCCAGCAGTTTAATAGGGATCTACGAGCAGTACTTC	CASSLIGIYEQYF
NA	TRBV7-2	few	TRBJ2-1	TGTGCCAGCAGAGACAGGTTTGAGCAGTTCTTC	CASRDRFEQFF
NA	TRBV3-1	few	TRBJ2-5	TGTGCCAGCAGCCAAGGAGTCCATTCTCCTGGGGAAAGGGAGGAGACCCAGTACTTC	CASSQGVHSPGEREETQYF
TRBD2	TRBV7-6	few	TRBJ2-1	TGTGCCAGCAGCTTATCAGGGGCGAGGACTAGCTTATCGGATGAGCAGTTCTTC	CASSLSGARTSLSDEQFF
TRBD2	TRBV7-8	many	TRBJ2-2	TGTGCCAGCAGCTTGGTAGCGGGGGGGAGCGCCGGGGAGCTGTTTTTT	CASSLVAGGSAGELFF
TRBD2	TRBV19	NA	TRBJ2-7	TGTGCCAGTAGTATAGCGACTAGCGGGGGTAACGAGCAGTACTTC	CASSIATSGGNEQYF
TRBD2	TRBV9	few	TRBJ2-1	TGTGCCAGCAGCATAGCGGGGGGGCGCAGGAATGAGCAGTTCTTC	CASSIAGGRRNEQFF
NA	TRBV5-1	NA	TRBJ1-1	TGCGCCAGCACGACTGGGAACACTGAAGCTTTCTTT	CASTTGNTEAFF
NA	TRBV7-9	NA	TRBJ2-7	TGTGCCAGCAGCTCGCCTTTAGCAGCCCCCTACGAGCAGTACTTC	CASSSPLAAPYEQYF
NA	TRBV7-6	few	TRBJ1-1	TGTGCCAGCAGCGCAGTAGCGAACACTGAAGCTTTCTTT	CASSAVANTEAFF
NA	TRBV7-9	NA	TRBJ1-2	TGTGCCAGCAGCCCAGGACCCGACAGGAACGACAATCGATCCTACACCTTC	CASSPGPDRNDNRSYTF
TRBD1	TRBV6-1	NA	TRBJ2-1	TGTGCCAGCAGTGAAGTAGGGACAGGGCTTTACAATGAGCAGTTCTTC	CASSEVGTGLYNEQFF
TRBD1	TRBV6-5	NA	TRBJ1-1	TGTGCCAGCTCCCTACAGGGGGCCACTGAAGCTTTCTTT	CASSLQGATEAFF
NA	TRBV5-1	NA	TRBJ1-1	TGCGCCAGCAGCTTGTATGAGGTGGGTGCTGAAGCTTTCTTT	CASSLYEVGAEAFF
TRBD1	TRBV7-8	few	TRBJ2-6	TGTGCCAGCAGCTCACCAAGGACAGGGCGAGGGGCCAACGTCCTGACTTTC	CASSSPRTGRGANVLTF
NA	TRBV29-1	NA	TRBJ1-2	TGCAGCGTTGAGAGTCCCCGCTTCGGCTACACCTTC	CSVESPRFGYTF
NA	TRBV7-3	NA	TRBJ2-5	TGTGCCAGCAGCTTAATCGGGAGTTCAAAAGAGACCCAGTACTTC	CASSLIGSSKETQYF
TRBD1	TRBV5-5	NA	TRBJ2-7	TGTGCCAGCAGCTCCGGGACAGGGATCGACGAGCAGTACTTC	CASSSGTGIDEQYF
NA	TRBV25-1	NA	TRBJ2-5	TGTGCCAGCACGCCTAACAAAGGCAGGGGAGAGACCCAGTACTTC	CASTPNKGRGETQYF
TRBD1	TRBV20-1	few	TRBJ1-5	TGCAGTGCTTTTTTTACCGGGACAGATCATAGCAATCAGCCCCAGCATTTT	CSAFFTGTDHSNQPQHF
TRBD2	TRBV6-5	NA	TRBJ2-7	TGTGCCAGCAGTTACGCTAGCGGAGTCTCCTACGAGCAGTACTTC	CASSYASGVSYEQYF
NA	TRBV13	many	TRBJ2-3	TGTGCCAGCAACGACCGAGGAGATACGCAGTATTTT	CASNDRGDTQYF
TRBD2	TRBV29-1	few	TRBJ2-1	TGCAGCGTTGAAGATCCCAGGGTAGCGGGAGGGCCCTACAATGAGCAGTTCTTC	CSVEDPRVAGGPYNEQFF
NA	TRBV7-9	few	TRBJ2-7	TGTGCCAGCAGCTGGACAGCTCCTCTCCCTAACGAGCAGTACTTC	CASSWTAPLPNEQYF
NA	TRBV11-2	NA	TRBJ2-1	TGTGCCAGCAGCCACCCAAGCGGGCGCTACAATGAGCAGTTCTTC	CASSHPSGRYNEQFF
TRBD1	TRBV29-1	many	TRBJ2-7	TGCAGCGTCCGGACAGGGTCTCACGAGCAGTACTTC	CSVRTGSHEQYF
NA	TRBV7-9	NA	TRBJ1-4	TGTGCCAGCAGCCCAGGCCCAGGGCAGATCGCAACTAATGAAAAACTGTTTTTT	CASSPGPGQIATNEKLFF
NA	TRBV3-1	NA	TRBJ2-1	TGTGCCAGCCGTCCCAGCTCCTACAATGAGCAGTTCTTC	CASRPSSYNEQFF
NA	TRBV4-1	few	TRBJ2-7	TGCGCCAGCAGCCGAATGGAGTCAGCTATCCGGGAGCAGTACTTC	CASSRMESAIREQYF
TRBD1	TRBV20-1	few	TRBJ1-1	TGCAGTGCGTGGGACAGGGGGAACACTGAAGCTTTCTTT	CSAWDRGNTEAFF